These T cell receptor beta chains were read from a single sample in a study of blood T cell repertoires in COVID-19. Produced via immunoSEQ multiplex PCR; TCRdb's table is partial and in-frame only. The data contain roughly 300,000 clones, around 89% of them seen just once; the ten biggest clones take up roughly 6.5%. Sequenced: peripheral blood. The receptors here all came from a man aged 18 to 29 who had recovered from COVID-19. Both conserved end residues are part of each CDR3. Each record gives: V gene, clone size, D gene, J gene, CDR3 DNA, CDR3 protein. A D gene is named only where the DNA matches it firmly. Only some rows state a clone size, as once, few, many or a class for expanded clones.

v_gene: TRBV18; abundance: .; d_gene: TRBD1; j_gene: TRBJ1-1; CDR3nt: TGTGCCAGCTCACCCCCCTCCACAGGGGCGAACACTGAAGCTTTCTTT; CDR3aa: CASSPPSTGANTEAFF
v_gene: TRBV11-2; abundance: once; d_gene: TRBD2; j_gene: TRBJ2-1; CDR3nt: TGTGCCAGCAGCCATATACTAGCGGGAGGTGGAAATGAGCAGTTCTTC; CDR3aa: CASSHILAGGGNEQFF
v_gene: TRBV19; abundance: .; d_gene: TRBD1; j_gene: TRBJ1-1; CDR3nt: TGTGCCAGTAGCTATGGGACAGGGGGAAGCACTGAAGCTTTCTTT; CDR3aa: CASSYGTGGSTEAFF
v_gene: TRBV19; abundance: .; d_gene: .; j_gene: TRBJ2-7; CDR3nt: TGTGCCAGTAGTCAACAGGGAACCTACGAGCAGTACTTC; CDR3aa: CASSQQGTYEQYF
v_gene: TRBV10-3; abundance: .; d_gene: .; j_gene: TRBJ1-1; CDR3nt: TGTGCCATCAGTGCAGAACACCAAAAATTCACTGAAGCTTTCTTT; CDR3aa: CAISAEHQKFTEAFF
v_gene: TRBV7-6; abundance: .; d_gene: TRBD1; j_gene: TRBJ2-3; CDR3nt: TGTGCCAGCAGCTTAGGGGGGTACGGGACAGGGACAGGCGATACGCAGTATTTT; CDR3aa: CASSLGGYGTGTGDTQYF
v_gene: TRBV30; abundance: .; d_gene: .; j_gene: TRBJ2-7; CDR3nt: TGTGCCTGGAGCTCGGTCCGGGACGAGCAGTACTTC; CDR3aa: CAWSSVRDEQYF
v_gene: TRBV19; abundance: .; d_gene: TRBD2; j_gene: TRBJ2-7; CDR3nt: TGTGCCAGTAGTATTCGGCTAGCGGGAGTCTACGAGCAGTACTTC; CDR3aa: CASSIRLAGVYEQYF
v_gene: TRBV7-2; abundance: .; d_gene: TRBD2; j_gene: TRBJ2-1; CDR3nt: TGTGCCAGCAACAGCGGGGGCTCCTACAATGAGCAGTTCTTC; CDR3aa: CASNSGGSYNEQFF
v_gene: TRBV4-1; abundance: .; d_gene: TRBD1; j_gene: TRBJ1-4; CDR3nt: TGCGCCAGCAGCCAGGGTTCACGAATCGGGACAGGGTATGAAAAACTGTTTTTT; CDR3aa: CASSQGSRIGTGYEKLFF
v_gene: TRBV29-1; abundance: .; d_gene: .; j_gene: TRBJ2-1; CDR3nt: TGCAGCGGACTGCAGGGGACGAGCTCCTACAATGAGCAGTTCTTC; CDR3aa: CSGLQGTSSYNEQFF
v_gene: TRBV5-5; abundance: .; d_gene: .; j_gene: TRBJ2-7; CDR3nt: TGTGCCAGCAGCTTAGATCCGACAGATCCTTTGGCGGTGTACTTC; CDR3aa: CASSLDPTDPLAVYF
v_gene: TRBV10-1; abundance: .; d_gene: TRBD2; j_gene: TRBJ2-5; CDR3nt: TGCGCCAGCAGTGAGTCCCCAGCGGGAGGGTACGAGACCCAGTACTTC; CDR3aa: CASSESPAGGYETQYF
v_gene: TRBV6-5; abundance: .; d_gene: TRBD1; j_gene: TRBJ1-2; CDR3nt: TGTGCCAGCAGTTCCCGGGACAGCTATGGCTACACCTTC; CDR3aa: CASSSRDSYGYTF
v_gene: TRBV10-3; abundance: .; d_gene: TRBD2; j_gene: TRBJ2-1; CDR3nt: TGTGCCACCCAACTAGCGGGGGGTTACAATGAGCAGTTCTTC; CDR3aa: CATQLAGGYNEQFF
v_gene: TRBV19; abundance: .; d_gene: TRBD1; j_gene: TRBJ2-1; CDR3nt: TGTGCCAGTAGTATTATCACAGGGGTAAGCTCCTACAATGAGCAGTTCTTC; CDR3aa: CASSIITGVSSYNEQFF
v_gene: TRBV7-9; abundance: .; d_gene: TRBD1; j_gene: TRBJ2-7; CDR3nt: TGTGCCAGCAGTCAGGGACAGGGGATCTCCTACGAGCAGTACTTC; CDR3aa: CASSQGQGISYEQYF
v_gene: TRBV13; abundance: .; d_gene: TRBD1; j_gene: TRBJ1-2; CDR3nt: TGTGCCAGCAGCTTCCGGGACAGGTCGCACTATGGCTACACCTTC; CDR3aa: CASSFRDRSHYGYTF
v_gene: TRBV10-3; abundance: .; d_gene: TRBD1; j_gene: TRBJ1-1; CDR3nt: TGTGCCATCAGTAACCGGGACAGGGAGGCTGAAGCTTTCTTT; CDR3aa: CAISNRDREAEAFF
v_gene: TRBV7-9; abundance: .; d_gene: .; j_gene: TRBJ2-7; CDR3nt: TGTGCCAGCAGCTTCGGGGGAGGAAACGAGCAGTACTTC; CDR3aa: CASSFGGGNEQYF
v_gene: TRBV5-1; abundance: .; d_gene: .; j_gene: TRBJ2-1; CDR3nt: TGCGCCAGCAGCTCGACTACGCGCTCCTACAATGAGCAGTTCTTC; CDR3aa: CASSSTTRSYNEQFF
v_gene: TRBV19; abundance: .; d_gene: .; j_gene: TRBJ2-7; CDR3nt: TGTGCCAGTAGTAGGACATCGGGACAAACCTACGAGCAGTACTTC; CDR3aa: CASSRTSGQTYEQYF
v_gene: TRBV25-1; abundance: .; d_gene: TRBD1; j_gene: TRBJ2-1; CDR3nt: TGTGCCAGCAGCCGGGACAGGGGGCGCGAGAATGAGCAGTTCTTC; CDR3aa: CASSRDRGRENEQFF
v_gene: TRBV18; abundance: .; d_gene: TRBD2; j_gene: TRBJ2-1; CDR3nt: TGTGCCAGCTCACCTAGCGGGGGGGCCTGGTACAATGAGCAGTTCTTC; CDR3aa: CASSPSGGAWYNEQFF
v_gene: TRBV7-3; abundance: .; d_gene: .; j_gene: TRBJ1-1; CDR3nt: TGTGCCAGCAGCTTAACAGGAGGGACTGAAGCTTTCTTT; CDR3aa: CASSLTGGTEAFF
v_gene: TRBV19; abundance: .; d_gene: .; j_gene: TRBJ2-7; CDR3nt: TGTGCCAGTAGTATTTTGTCAGGGGATGAGCAGTACTTC; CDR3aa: CASSILSGDEQYF
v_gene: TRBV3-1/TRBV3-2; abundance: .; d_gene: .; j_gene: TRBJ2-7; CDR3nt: TGTGCCAGCAGCCAAGGTGGAGTTTCCTACGAGCAGTACTTC; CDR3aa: CASSQGGVSYEQYF
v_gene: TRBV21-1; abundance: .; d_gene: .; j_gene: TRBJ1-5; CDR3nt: TGTGCCAGCAGCAAAGGACAGGGTGCGTGGCCCCAGCATTTT; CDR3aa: CASSKGQGAWPQHF
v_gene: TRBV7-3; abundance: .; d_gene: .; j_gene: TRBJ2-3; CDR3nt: TGTGCCAGCAGCTTAAACGGGAGCCCAGATACGCAGTATTTT; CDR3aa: CASSLNGSPDTQYF
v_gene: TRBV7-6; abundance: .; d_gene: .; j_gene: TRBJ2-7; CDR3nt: TGTGCCAGCAGCTTAGAGGGCGACAGGCCCCACGAGCAGTACTTC; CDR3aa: CASSLEGDRPHEQYF
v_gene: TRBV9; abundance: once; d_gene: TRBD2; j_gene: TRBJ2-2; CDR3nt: TGTGCCAGCAGCGTAAGGAGCGGGGGGCCTATTTATAACACCGGGGAGCTGTTTTTT; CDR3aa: CASSVRSGGPIYNTGELFF
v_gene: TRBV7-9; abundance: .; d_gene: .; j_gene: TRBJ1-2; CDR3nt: TGTGCCAGCAGCCGCGGGAGCTATGGCTACACCTTC; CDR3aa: CASSRGSYGYTF
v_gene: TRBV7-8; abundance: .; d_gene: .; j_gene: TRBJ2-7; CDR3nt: TGTGCCAGCAGCACCGGGACTCAATACTACGAGCAGTACTTC; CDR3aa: CASSTGTQYYEQYF
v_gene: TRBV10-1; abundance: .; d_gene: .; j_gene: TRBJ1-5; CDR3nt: TGCGCCAGCAGTGAGTGGCAGTATAGCAATCAGCCCCAGCATTTT; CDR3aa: CASSEWQYSNQPQHF
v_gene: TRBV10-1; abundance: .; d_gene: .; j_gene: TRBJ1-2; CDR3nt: TGCGCCAGCAGTGACGGGCAGGGCAATGGCTACACCTTC; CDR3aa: CASSDGQGNGYTF
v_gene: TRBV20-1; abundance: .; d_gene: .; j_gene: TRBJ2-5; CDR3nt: TGCAGTGCTAGGTTCGGGACCCAGTACTTC; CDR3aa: CSARFGTQYF
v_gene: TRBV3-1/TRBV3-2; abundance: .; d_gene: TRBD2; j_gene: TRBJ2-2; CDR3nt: TGTGCCAGCAGCCAAGGACTAGCGGGGAACACCGGGGAGCTGTTTTTT; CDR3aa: CASSQGLAGNTGELFF
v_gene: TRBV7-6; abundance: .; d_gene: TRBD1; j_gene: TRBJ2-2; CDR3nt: TGTGCCAGCAGCGCGGGACAGGGGATCGCCGGGGAGCTGTTTTTT; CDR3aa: CASSAGQGIAGELFF
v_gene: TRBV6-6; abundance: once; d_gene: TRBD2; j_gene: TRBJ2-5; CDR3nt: TGTGCCAGCAGTCTTAGCGGGGGGCCCTCACTCCAAGAGACCCAGTACTTC; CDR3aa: CASSLSGGPSLQETQYF
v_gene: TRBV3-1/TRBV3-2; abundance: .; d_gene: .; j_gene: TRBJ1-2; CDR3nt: TGTGCCAGCAGCCTTGGGAGGGAACAGGGCTACACCTTC; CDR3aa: CASSLGREQGYTF